Listed below are T cell receptor beta chains from one sample, sequenced in a study of prognosis after radiotherapy for stage I lung cancer. MiXCR, run by TCRdb on the multiplex PCR reads, gives a single entry per CDR3 protein. The repertoire consists of 13,000 or so distinct CDR3 sequences, with roughly 50% occurring once and the leading ten covering 38%. Sequencing used PBMCs, obtained before or after stereotactic body radiation therapy (not recorded which). Every receptor here comes from a donor over 45 with non-small cell lung cancer. Both conserved end residues are part of each CDR3. A D gene is named only where the DNA matches it firmly. Part of the rows lack a size; the others show once, few, many or a class for expanded clones.

len	j_gene	d_gene	v_gene	abundance	CDR3aa	CDR3nt
17	TRBJ2-3	TRBD1	TRBV5-1	once	CASSFATGGLITDTQYF	TGCGCCAGCAGCTTTGCGACAGGGGGCCTAATCACAGATACGCAGTATTTT
11	TRBJ1-2	-	TRBV28	medium-sized	CASDDVYGYTF	TGTGCCAGCGACGACGTCTATGGCTACACCTTC
16	TRBJ2-5	TRBD2	TRBV9	many	CASSPRLAGVFGTQYF	TGTGCCAGCAGCCCACGACTAGCGGGGGTATTCGGGACCCAGTACTTC
16	TRBJ2-2	TRBD2	TRBV27	-	CTSSSLAGGPARELFF	TGTACCAGCAGTTCACTAGCGGGAGGGCCCGCCAGGGAGCTGTTTTTT
14	TRBJ2-7	-	TRBV2	-	CTSVWTGQLAEQYF	-
16	TRBJ2-3	-	TRBV24-1	once	CATSDRTWGTTDTQYF	TGTGCCACCAGTGATCGGACATGGGGGACGACAGATACGCAGTATTTT
13	TRBJ2-3	-	TRBV6-1	-	CASSEAWQQTQYF	TGTGCCAGCAGTGAAGCTTGGCAACAGACGCAGTATTTT
17	TRBJ2-3	TRBD2	TRBV3-1	-	CASSQRASGGPGDTQYF	TGTGCCAGCAGCCAACGGGCTAGCGGGGGGCCTGGAGATACGCAGTATTTT
19	TRBJ2-1	TRBD2	TRBV5-1	many	CASSLGGLRGTSGSGEQFF	TGCGCCAGCAGCTTAGGGGGGCTTAGAGGGACTAGCGGGAGTGGTGAGCAGTTCTTC
14	TRBJ2-7	-	TRBV7-9	many	CASSPEDPPYEQYF	TGTGCCAGCAGCCCGGAGGACCCACCCTACGAGCAGTACTTC
14	TRBJ1-2	-	TRBV18	many	CASSLRGDNYGYTF	TGTGCCAGCTCCCTGCGGGGGGACAACTATGGCTACACCTTC
15	TRBJ1-1	TRBD1	TRBV7-9	many	CASSLLPQGASEAFF	TGTGCCAGCAGCTTATTGCCACAGGGGGCTTCTGAAGCTTTCTTT
17	TRBJ2-7	-	TRBV2	-	CARGGNREEAAIDEQYF	TGTGCCAGGGGCGGGAATCGGGAAGAAGCAGCAATTGACGAGCAGTACTTC
15	TRBJ2-3	-	TRBV20-1	medium-sized	CSARGGDVGSDTQYF	TGCAGTGCCAGGGGGGGCGACGTTGGGTCAGATACGCAGTATTTT
15	TRBJ1-6	TRBD1	TRBV20-1	-	CSARDPGGENSPLHF	TGCAGTGCTAGAGATCCAGGGGGCGAAAATTCACCCCTCCACTTT
13	TRBJ2-1	-	TRBV5-1	-	CASSLDPSSEQFF	TGCGCCAGCAGCTTGGACCCCTCCAGTGAGCAGTTCTTC
14	TRBJ2-7	-	TRBV7-9	many	CASSLVPGWNEQYF	TGTGCCAGCAGCTTAGTACCAGGTTGGAACGAGCAGTACTTC
13	TRBJ2-1	-	TRBV9	many	CASSVVGINEQFF	TGTGCCAGCAGCGTAGTAGGAATCAATGAGCAGTTCTTC
14	TRBJ1-2	-	TRBV5-1	-	CASSLLQCSYGYTF	TGCGCCAGCAGCTTGCTCCAGTGCAGCTATGGCTACACCTTC
15	TRBJ1-4	TRBD1	TRBV24-1	many	CATSDPGQGQEKLFF	TGTGCCACCAGTGACCCGGGACAGGGCCAAGAAAAACTGTTTTTT
14	TRBJ2-5	TRBD2	TRBV24-1	-	CATSASGAQDTQYF	TGTGCTACCAGTGCTAGCGGGGCCCAAGATACCCAGTACTTC
15	TRBJ2-5	TRBD2	TRBV27	-	CASSSSGSSQETQYF	TGTGCCAGCAGCTCTAGCGGGAGCAGCCAAGAGACACAGTACTTC
17	TRBJ2-3	TRBD2	TRBV7-6	-	CASSPGTSGSSPDTQYF	TGTGCCAGCAGCCCAGGGACTAGCGGGAGTAGCCCAGATACGCAGTATTTT
11	TRBJ2-7	-	TRBV7-9	many	CASGQSDEQYF	TGTGCCAGCGGACAGTCCGACGAGCAGTACTTC
16	TRBJ1-1	TRBD1	TRBV5-1	-	CASSITGTGMNTEAFF	TGCGCCAGCAGCATAACCGGGACAGGGATGAACACTGAAGCTTTCTTT
15	TRBJ2-1	TRBD2	TRBV12-3/TRBV12-4	few	CASSLGASGVNEQFF	TGTGCCAGCAGTTTAGGGGCTAGCGGAGTCAATGAGCAGTTCTTC
15	TRBJ2-7	-	TRBV7-6	-	CANSLTYAGSDEQYF	TGTGCCAACAGCTTAACTTATGCAGGCAGTGACGAGCAGTACTTC
14	TRBJ2-3	TRBD1	TRBV28	medium-sized	CASSPGQVPDTQYF	TGTGCCAGCAGTCCGGGACAGGTTCCAGATACGCAGTATTTT
14	TRBJ2-7	-	TRBV3-1	many	CASSQNGLLAQQYF	TGTGCCAGCAGCCAAAATGGGCTCCTAGCGCAGCAGTACTTC
15	TRBJ2-5	-	TRBV5-1	-	CSSSRDETHQETQYF	TGCTCCAGCAGCCGGGACGAGACTCACCAAGAGACCCAGTACTTC
12	TRBJ1-5	TRBD1	TRBV29-1	many	CSGGTAGQPQHF	TGCAGCGGTGGGACAGCTGGACAGCCCCAGCATTTT
16	TRBJ1-6	TRBD1	TRBV28	-	CASTRQGASYNSPLHF	TGTGCCAGCACAAGGCAGGGGGCCTCCTATAATTCACCCCTCCACTTT
13	TRBJ2-2	-	TRBV6-1	-	CASRALNTGELFF	TGTGCCAGCAGGGCGCTTAACACCGGGGAGCTGTTTTTT
12	TRBJ1-2	-	TRBV20-1	many	CSAEEVGYGYTF	TGCAGTGCCGAGGAGGTCGGCTATGGCTACACCTTC
15	TRBJ2-7	TRBD2	TRBV12-3/TRBV12-4	-	CASSPLEREGGEQYF	TGTGCCAGCAGTCCCCTCGAGCGGGAGGGCGGCGAGCAGTACTTC